A single sample gave rise to the 6 T cell receptor beta chains below, sequenced in a study of CD8 T cells in Susac syndrome. Random hexamers primed reverse transcription of roughly 0.5 to 1 ug RNA. TCRdb independently ran MiXCR on the immunoSEQ multiplex PCR reads; one entry per CDR3 protein. The data show around 160,000 distinct CDR3 sequences, 93% seen once. The source material was CD4+ T cells from PBMCs. The receptors originated from a human donor in good health.

V and J are TRBV5-1 and TRBJ1-2; D ambiguous. V was trimmed by 0 bases and J by 7 bases, leaving 7 bases between them. In germline, CDR1 is SGHRS, CDR2 YFSETQ. The CDR3 totals 12 residues. CDR3 in amino acids: CASSLERSGYTF. In DNA, the CDR3 is TGCGCCAGCAGCTTGGAGAGAAGTGGCTACACCTTC.

The V call is TRBV12-3 or TRBV12-4, the J call TRBJ1-4; D is unclear. V lost 6 bases and J 5 bases, leaving 16 bases between the germline ends. The CDR3 sequence is 15 residues long. The CDR3 DNA reads TGTGCCAGCAGCCCGATTGGAGGATACAATGAAAAACTGTTTTTT. This gives the protein CASSPIGGYNEKLFF.

The chain recombines TRBV18 with TRBJ2-7, with no clear D. Germline-derived CDR1 and CDR2 are KGHSH and LQKENI. The CDR3 contains 12 residues. With 2 bases removed from V and 4 bases from J, the gap between germline ends came to 6 bases. Here the CDR3 reads CASSPTGYEQYF. DNA of the CDR3: TGTGCCAGCTCACCAACCGGTTACGAGCAGTACTTC.

This clonotype has just a few counts. The genes are TRBV7-2 and TRBJ2-5; D is unclear. The germline V gene has CDR1 SGHTA and CDR2 FQGNSA. This CDR3 contains 12 residues. V gave up 3 bases and J gave up 5 bases, with 7 bases separating them. This CDR3 reads CASSFARETQYF. The CDR3 region has the DNA TGTGCCAGCAGCTTCGCAAGGGAGACCCAGTACTTC.

The V call is TRBV5-1, the J call TRBJ2-7; D is perhaps TRBD1 (6 bases). The CDR3 is 14 residues long. Trimming pared 0 bases from V and 9 bases from J, leaving 16 bases between. Germline V CDR1 and CDR2: SGHRS, YFSETQ. The CDR3 DNA reads as TGCGCCAGCAGCTTGGATACAGGGCAAGTGCGGCAGTACTTC. This encodes CASSLDTGQVRQYF.

V and J are TRBV9 and TRBJ2-2, with TRBD2 identical over 10 bases. Trimming at V came to 2 bases and at J to 7 bases, leaving 11 bases not matched to a gene. Germline CDR1 and CDR2: SGDLS and YYNGEE. This CDR3 is built from 17 residues. For the CDR3, the DNA is TGTGCCAGCAGCGTGAAGCGGGGGGGCATTCATGACGGGGAGCTGTTTTTT. Protein sequence: CASSVKRGGIHDGELFF.